The 17 T cell receptor beta chains below all came from one sample that was sequenced in a study of shared clonotypes between healthy human individuals. Profiling relied on immunoSEQ multiplex PCR, and the TCRdb table lists in-frame clones only, not all of them. This sample has more than 2 million clones, with 90% to 97% found just once. Sequencing used naive CD4+ T cells sorted from blood. Subset noted: CD45RA+ positively selected. These receptors came from a man between 18 and 29 years old in good health.

This chain links TRBV19 with TRBJ1-1; possibly TRBD1 for D (6 bases). V lost 5 bases and J lost 3, with 19 bases in between. The V gene's germline CDR1 is LNHDA and CDR2 SQIVND (reference sequence). The CDR3 contains 16 residues. In DNA, the CDR3 is TGTGCCAGTAGTCCCACTGAAACCAGGGGTGACACTGAAGCTTTCTTT. As protein: CASSPTETRGDTEAFF.

Only a few counts were recorded for this clone. The chain uses TRBV5-1 and TRBJ1-6; D is unresolved. Between the trimmed V and J ends, which lost 0 bases and 0 bases, there was a span of 4 bases. This CDR3 contains 15 residues. CDR1 and CDR2 (germline): SGHRS, YFSETQ. DNA of the CDR3: TGCGCCAGCAGCTTGGTGAGCTCCTATAATTCACCCCTCCACTTT. The encoded protein is CASSLVSSYNSPLHF.

As concerns this clone: The sample contains more than one DNA sequence encoding this CDR3. The chain is built from TRBV19 and TRBJ2-5; a weak D match, TRBD2 (5 bases). CDR1 is LNHDA and CDR2 is SQIVND in the germline V gene (reference sequence). The CDR3 has 12 amino acids. Trimming took 3 bases from V and 5 from J, leaving 7 bases between them. The CDR3 DNA is TGTGCCAGTAGTATTGGGGAGGAGACCCAGTACTTC. This codes for CASSIGEETQYF. The complete variable domain, with remaining parts taken from reference TRBV19 and TRBJ2-5, reads DGGITQSPKYLFRKEGQNVTLSCEQNLNHDAMYWYRQDPGQGLRLIYYSQIVNDFQKGDIAEGYSVSREKKESFPLTVTSAQKNPTAFYLCASSIGEETQYFGPGTRLLVL.

Turning to this clone: Other DNA sequences in the same sample also yield this CDR3. This sequence joins TRBV19 and TRBJ1-5; D unresolved. There are 13 residues in the CDR3. Looked up from germline, CDR1 is LNHDA and CDR2 is SQIVND (reference sequence). Trimming removed 1 base at V and 0 bases at J, with 1 base between. The CDR3 DNA is TGTGCCAGTAGTATAGCTAGCAATCAGCCCCAGCATTTT. Encoded protein: CASSIASNQPQHF.

This chain connects TRBV2 to TRBJ2-5; possible D gene TRBD1, 5 bases. The CDR3 spans 16 residues. Deletions cut 2 bases from V and 1 base from J, with 14 bases between. Germline V gives CDR1 SNHLY, CDR2 FYNNEI. CDR3 sequence (DNA): TGTGCCAGCAGTGAATCCAGGGTGGAATCCCAAGAGACCCAGTACTTC. Its protein is CASSESRVESQETQYF. The complete variable domain, with remaining parts taken from reference TRBV2 and TRBJ2-5, reads EPEVTQTPSHQVTQMGQEVILRCVPISNHLYFYWYRQILGQKVEFLVSFYNNEISEKSEIFDDQFSVERPDGSNFTLKIRSTKLEDSAMYFCASSESRVESQETQYFGPGTRLLVL.

The rearrangement uses TRBV5-4 and TRBJ1-2; D unresolved. V lost 0 bases and J 6 bases, leaving 9 bases between the germline ends. The CDR3 covers 13 residues. Germline values: CDR1 SGHNT, CDR2 YYREEE (reference sequence). The CDR3 here is CASSLGQVDGYTF. The DNA of the CDR3 is TGTGCCAGCAGCTTGGGGCAGGTGGATGGCTACACCTTC. The whole variable domain, remainder taken from reference TRBV5-4 and TRBJ1-2, is ETGVTQSPTHLIKTRGQQVTLRCSSQSGHNTVSWYQQALGQGPQFIFQYYREEENGRGNFPPRFSGLQFPNYSSELNVNALELDDSALYLCASSLGQVDGYTFGSGTRLTVV.

The chain combines TRBV5-1 with TRBJ2-1, with a possible D match to TRBD1 (5 bases). V lost 0 bases, J lost 5 bases, and 15 bases lay in between. CDR3 length: 16 residues. CDR1 and CDR2 (germline): SGHRS, YFSETQ. The CDR3 coding sequence is TGCGCCAGCAGCTTGGGGGGCACTTCGTCCCACAATGAGCAGTTCTTC. This gives the protein CASSLGGTSSHNEQFF.

V usage is TRBV5-8 and J usage is TRBJ2-5; maybe TRBD2 (6 bases). The CDR3 length is 15 residues. V was clipped by 4 bases and J by 2 bases, with 15 bases between them. Per germline, CDR1 SGHTS and CDR2 YDEGEE. CDR3 sequence: CASSRRGDRQETQYF. The CDR3 coding sequence is TGTGCCAGCAGCCGCCGCGGGGATCGGCAAGAGACCCAGTACTTC. Supplemented by reference TRBV5-8 and TRBJ2-5, the full variable domain reads EAGVTQSPTHLIKTRGQQATLRCSPISGHTSVYWYQQALGLGLQFLLWYDEGEERNRGNFPPRFSGRQFPNYSSELNVNALELEDSALYLCASSRRGDRQETQYFGPGTRLLVL.

The chain is built from TRBV19 and TRBJ1-5, with 10 bases aligning to TRBD1. With 10 bases clipped from V and 6 bases from J, the junction kept 12 bases outside the gene matches. Germline loops: CDR1 LNHDA, CDR2 SQIVND (reference sequence). CDR3 length: 15 amino acids. The CDR3: CAIHPGTGDRQPQHF. In nucleotides, the CDR3 is TGTGCCATCCATCCGGGGACAGGGGATCGTCAGCCCCAGCATTTT.

In the case of this clone: The sample carries other DNA sequences with the same CDR3. The V gene is TRBV7-9, the J gene TRBJ1-2; D unresolved. V dropped 1 base and J dropped 6 bases, with 3 bases sitting between them. The CDR3 is 11 residues long. Germline V gene data show CDR1 as SEHNR and CDR2 as FQNEAQ (reference sequence). The CDR3 region is CASSLGDGYTF. CDR3 sequence (DNA): TGTGCCAGCAGCTTAGGGGATGGCTACACCTTC.

This chain links TRBV15 with TRBJ2-1; 9 bases align to TRBD2. The V and J ends lost 0 bases and 2 bases, in that order; junction bases with no gene match: 5. CDR3 length: 17 residues. Germline CDR1 and CDR2: LNHNV and YYDKDF (reference sequence). The CDR3 spells CATSRDTLAGTYNEQFF. The CDR3 bases are TGTGCCACCAGCAGAGACACCCTAGCGGGGACCTACAATGAGCAGTTCTTC.

This clone was seen a single time. The same CDR3 also results from other DNA sequences found in this sample. The chain joins TRBV19 to TRBJ1-2; D uncertain. Trimming left V 3 bases short and J 7 bases short, with 9 bases between. Germline CDR1 and CDR2: LNHDA and SQIVND (reference sequence). The CDR3 sequence is 12 residues long. The CDR3 loop reads CASSMAGRGYTF. The CDR3 DNA follows: TGTGCCAGTAGTATGGCAGGTCGTGGCTACACCTTC.

This chain links TRBV11-2 with TRBJ2-7, with D perhaps TRBD1 or TRBD2 (5 bases each). V dropped 5 bases and J dropped 3 bases, with 14 bases sitting between them. CDR1 is SGHAT and CDR2 is FQNNGV in the germline V gene. This CDR3 contains 14 residues. In nucleotides, the CDR3 is TGTGCCAGCAGCCATCCGGGACGCAGCTACGAGCAGTACTTC. Residues: CASSHPGRSYEQYF.

This rearrangement joins TRBV7-2 to TRBJ2-5; D is possibly TRBD1 or TRBD2 (5 bases each). Deletions cut 3 bases from V and 4 bases from J, with 9 bases between. This CDR3 is built from 13 residues. Germline V gives CDR1 SGHTA, CDR2 FQGNSA. The CDR3 region is CASSFGAAETQYF. The CDR3 DNA reads TGTGCCAGCAGCTTCGGGGCAGCAGAGACCCAGTACTTC. Full variable domain (remainder filled in from reference TRBV7-2 and TRBJ2-5): GAGVSQSPSNKVTEKGKDVELRCDPISGHTALYWYRQSLGQGLEFLIYFQGNSAPDKSGLPSDRFSAERTGGSVSTLTIQRTQQEDSAVYLCASSFGAAETQYFGPGTRLLVL.

The chain recombines TRBV18 with TRBJ1-4; D may be TRBD1 (5 bases). Trimming removed 8 bases from V and 7 bases from J, with 14 bases in between. This CDR3 has 13 residues. The V gene's germline CDR1 is KGHSH and CDR2 LQKENI. The CDR3 loop is CASREGPSEKLFF. DNA for the CDR3: TGTGCCAGCCGGGAGGGGCCTAGTGAAAAACTGTTTTTT.

This chain connects TRBV7-2 to TRBJ1-5; 8 nucleotides agree with TRBD1. The CDR3 covers 16 residues. Trimming cost V 1 base and J 5 bases; bases outside gene matches: 7. Germline-derived CDR1 and CDR2 are SGHTA and FQGNSA. CDR3 sequence (DNA): TGTGCCAGCAGCTTAGGGGGACAGGTCGGCCATCAGCCCCAGCATTTT. Protein product: CASSLGGQVGHQPQHF.

The chain is built from TRBV10-3 and TRBJ1-1, with TRBD1 as a possible D gene (5 bases). CDR1 and CDR2 (germline): ENHRY, SYGVKD. The length of the CDR3 is 15 residues. Trimming removed 4 bases at V and 0 bases at J, with 12 bases between. CDR3 bases: TGTGCCATCAGTGGGAGCAGGGCACTGAACACTGAAGCTTTCTTT. Encoded protein: CAISGSRALNTEAFF.